This TCR beta chain was recorded in a study of blood T cell repertoires in COVID-19. Study in general: Researchers got acute and convalescent COVID-19 samples from the United States, Italy and Spain. T cells, B-cell-depleted T cells, or PBMCs provided the cDNA or gDNA that served as material.

Measured with immunoSEQ multiplex PCR; TCRdb has only the in-frame clones, and not every one. The data show 300,000 to 350,000 clones, approximately 89% seen once. V was clipped by 8 bases and J by 6 bases, with 16 bases between them. CDR3 size: 13 residues. Germline V gives CDR1 SGHAT, CDR2 FQNNGV. Everyone who took part was roughly 18 to 100 years old, and they came from 24 US areas. Participants' own reports of clinical history determined their cohort assignment. The receptor was derived from a man younger than 40 who had recovered from COVID-19. The specimen sequenced was PBMCs or T cells enriched from blood (not recorded which). The chain has TRBV11-2 and TRBJ1-1, with D uncertain. CDR3 loop: CASLSGNSPEAFF. CDR3 bases: TGTGCCAGCTTATCGGGAAACAGCCCTGAAGCTTTCTTT.